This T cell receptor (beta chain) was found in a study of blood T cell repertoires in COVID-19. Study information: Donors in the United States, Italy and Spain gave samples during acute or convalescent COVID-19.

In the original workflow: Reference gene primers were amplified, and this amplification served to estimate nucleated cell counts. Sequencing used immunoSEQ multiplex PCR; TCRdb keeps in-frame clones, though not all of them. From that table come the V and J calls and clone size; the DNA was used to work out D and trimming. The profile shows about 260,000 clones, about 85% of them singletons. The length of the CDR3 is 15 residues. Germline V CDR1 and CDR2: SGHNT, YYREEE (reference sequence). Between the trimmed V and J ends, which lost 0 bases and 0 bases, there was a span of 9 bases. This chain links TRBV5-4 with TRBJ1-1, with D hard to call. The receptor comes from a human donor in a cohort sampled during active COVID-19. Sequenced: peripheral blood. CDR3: CASSLAGGMNTEAFF. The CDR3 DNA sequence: TGTGCCAGCAGCTTGGCCGGAGGGATGAACACTGAAGCTTTCTTT.